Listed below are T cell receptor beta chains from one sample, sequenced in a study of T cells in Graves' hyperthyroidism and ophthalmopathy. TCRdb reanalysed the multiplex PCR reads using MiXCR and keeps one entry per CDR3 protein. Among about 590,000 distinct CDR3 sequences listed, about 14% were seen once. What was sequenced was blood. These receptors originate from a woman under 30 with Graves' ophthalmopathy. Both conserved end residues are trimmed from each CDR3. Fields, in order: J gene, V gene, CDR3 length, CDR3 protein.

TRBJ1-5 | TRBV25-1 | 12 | ASSEDLWNQPQH
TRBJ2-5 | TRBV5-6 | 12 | ASGVVWRQETQY
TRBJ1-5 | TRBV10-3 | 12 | AISSGGSNQPQH
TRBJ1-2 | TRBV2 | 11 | ASSVWGDYGYT
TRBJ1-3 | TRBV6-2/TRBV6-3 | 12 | ATSLDRSGNTIY
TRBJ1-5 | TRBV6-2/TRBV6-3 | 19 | ASSYILRRDRDAYSNQPQH
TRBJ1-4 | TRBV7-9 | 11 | ASSLGTGEKLF
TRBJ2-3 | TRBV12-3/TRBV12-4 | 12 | ASRSSSGTDTQY
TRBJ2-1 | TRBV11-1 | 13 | ASRRTSGGDYEQF
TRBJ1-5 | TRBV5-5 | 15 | ASSPPGRQGNDQPQH
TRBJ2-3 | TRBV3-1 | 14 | ASSQDFSGVTDTQY
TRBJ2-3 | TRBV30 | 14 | AWSTGVPGATDTQY
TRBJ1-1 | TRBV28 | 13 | ASRILTGGHTEAF
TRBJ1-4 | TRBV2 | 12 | ASRPGANDEKLF
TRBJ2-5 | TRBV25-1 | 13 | ASSEGAHRGKTQY
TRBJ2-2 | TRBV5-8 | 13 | ASSLTVTNTGELF
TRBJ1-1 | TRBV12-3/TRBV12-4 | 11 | ASTTPLNTEAF
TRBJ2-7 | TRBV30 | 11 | AWSEDQNYEQY
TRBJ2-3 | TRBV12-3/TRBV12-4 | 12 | ASGGRGAGDTQY
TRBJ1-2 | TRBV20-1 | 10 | SARDRGYGYT
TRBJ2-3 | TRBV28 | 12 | ASRRRTDTDTQY
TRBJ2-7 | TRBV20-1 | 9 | SSVREDEQY
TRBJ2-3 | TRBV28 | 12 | ASSFGRSPGTQY
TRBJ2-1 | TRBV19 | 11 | ASRSGRYNEQF
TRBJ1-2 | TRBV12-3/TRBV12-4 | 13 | ASSLRRTGSHGYT
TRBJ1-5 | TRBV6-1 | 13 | ASRWGLDGNQPQH
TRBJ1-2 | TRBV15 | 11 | ATSRDRYYGYT
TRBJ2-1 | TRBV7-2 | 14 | ASSPGGTSGHNEQF
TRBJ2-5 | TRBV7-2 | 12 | ASRLQRLQETQY
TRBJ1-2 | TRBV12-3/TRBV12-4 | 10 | ASTGEAYGYT
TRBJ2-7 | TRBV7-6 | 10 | ASSLALREQY
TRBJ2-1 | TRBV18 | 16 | ASSPQELAGGIYNEQF
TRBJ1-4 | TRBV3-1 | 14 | ASSQGRESWGEKLF
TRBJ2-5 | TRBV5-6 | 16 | ASSLVGNGGGPQETQY
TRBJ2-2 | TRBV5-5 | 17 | ASSLAGLGGRPNTGELF
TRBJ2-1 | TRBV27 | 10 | ASSFDYNEQF
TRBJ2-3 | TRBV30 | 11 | TATTVSTDTQY
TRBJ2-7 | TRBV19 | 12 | ASSIGTSGAGQY
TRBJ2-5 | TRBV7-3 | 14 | ASRPGRRQSQETQY
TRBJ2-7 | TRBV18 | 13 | ASSPGMDRPYEQY
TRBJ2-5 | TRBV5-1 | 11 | ASSQGQEETQY
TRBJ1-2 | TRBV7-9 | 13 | ASSPRGGDTYGYT
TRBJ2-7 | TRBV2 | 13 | ASDGLAELSYEQY